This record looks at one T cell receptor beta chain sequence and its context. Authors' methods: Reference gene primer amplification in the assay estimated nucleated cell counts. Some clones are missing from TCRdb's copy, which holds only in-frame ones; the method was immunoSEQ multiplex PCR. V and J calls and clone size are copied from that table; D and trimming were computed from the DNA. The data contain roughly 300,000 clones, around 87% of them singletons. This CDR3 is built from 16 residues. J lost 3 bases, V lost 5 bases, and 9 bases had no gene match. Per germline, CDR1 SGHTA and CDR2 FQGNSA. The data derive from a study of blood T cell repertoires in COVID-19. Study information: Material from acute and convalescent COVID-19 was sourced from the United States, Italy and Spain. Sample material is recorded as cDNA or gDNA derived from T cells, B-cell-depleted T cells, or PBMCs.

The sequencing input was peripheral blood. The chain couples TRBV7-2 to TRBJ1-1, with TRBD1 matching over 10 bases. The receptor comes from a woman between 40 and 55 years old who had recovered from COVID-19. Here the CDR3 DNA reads TGTGCCAGCAGCCCTAGCAGAGGACAGGGGGACACTGAAGCTTTCTTT. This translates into CASSPSRGQGDTEAFF.